These T cell receptor beta chains were read from a single sample in a study of T-cell memory formation after mild COVID-19. TCRdb called the 5' RACE reads again in MiXCR, with one record for every CDR3 protein. The sample yields about 320,000 distinct CDR3 sequences, 14% seen once. Sequenced material: PBMCs or a T cell subset sorted from them (not recorded which). The receptors stem from a man between 18 and 29 years old who had mild COVID-19 (a few samples of this study predate the infection). Cell type and time point are not known. Both conserved end residues are part of each CDR3. The D gene is left open where the match is weak. Rows give clone size only sometimes, using once, few, many, or a class for an expanded clone.

clone size: many
D gene: .
V gene: TRBV4-3
J gene: TRBJ1-5
CDR3 protein: CASSQDREGPGQPQHF
CDR3 DNA: TGCGCCAGCAGCCAAGATCGGGAGGGGCCGGGTCAGCCCCAGCATTTT

clone size: .
D gene: TRBD1
V gene: TRBV6-6
J gene: TRBJ2-5
CDR3 protein: CASSTGTGKTQYF
CDR3 DNA: TGTGCCAGCAGTACCGGGACAGGGAAGACCCAGTACTTC

clone size: few
D gene: TRBD1
V gene: TRBV15
J gene: TRBJ2-5
CDR3 protein: CATSEGQILQETQYF
CDR3 DNA: TGTGCCACCAGCGAGGGACAGATATTACAAGAGACCCAGTACTTC

clone size: few
D gene: TRBD2
V gene: TRBV11-2
J gene: TRBJ2-5
CDR3 protein: CASSLDPSGGLEETQYF
CDR3 DNA: TGTGCCAGCAGCTTAGATCCTAGCGGGGGGTTGGAAGAGACCCAGTACTTC

clone size: .
D gene: .
V gene: TRBV7-6
J gene: TRBJ1-1
CDR3 protein: CASSSVGRQTNTEAFF
CDR3 DNA: TGTGCCAGCAGCTCCGTAGGGCGTCAGACGAACACTGAAGCTTTCTTT

clone size: .
D gene: .
V gene: TRBV5-1
J gene: TRBJ2-1
CDR3 protein: CASSGESYNEQFF
CDR3 DNA: TGCGCCAGCAGCGGAGAATCCTACAATGAGCAGTTCTTC

clone size: .
D gene: TRBD1
V gene: TRBV20-1
J gene: TRBJ1-4
CDR3 protein: CSARRDRRNEKLFF
CDR3 DNA: TGCAGTGCTCGCAGGGACAGACGAAATGAAAAACTGTTTTTT

clone size: medium-sized
D gene: .
V gene: TRBV5-1
J gene: TRBJ2-5
CDR3 protein: CASSWRGTRQETQYF
CDR3 DNA: TGCGCCAGCAGCTGGAGAGGGACGCGTCAAGAGACCCAGTACTTC

clone size: .
D gene: .
V gene: TRBV4-3
J gene: TRBJ1-2
CDR3 protein: CASSQREGYGYTF
CDR3 DNA: TGCGCCAGCAGCCAAAGGGAGGGTTATGGCTACACCTTC

clone size: once
D gene: .
V gene: TRBV5-1
J gene: TRBJ1-5
CDR3 protein: CASSYDPNQPQHF
CDR3 DNA: TGCGCCAGCAGCTATGATCCCAATCAGCCCCAGCATTTT

clone size: many
D gene: TRBD2
V gene: TRBV3-1
J gene: TRBJ2-3
CDR3 protein: CASSLGGGGTQYF
CDR3 DNA: TGTGCCAGCAGCCTAGGCGGGGGAGGTACGCAGTATTTT

clone size: .
D gene: .
V gene: TRBV20-1
J gene: TRBJ2-3
CDR3 protein: CSAREARGSADTQYF
CDR3 DNA: TGCAGTGCTAGAGAGGCCAGGGGATCGGCAGATACGCAGTATTTT

clone size: .
D gene: .
V gene: TRBV7-9
J gene: TRBJ2-5
CDR3 protein: CASSSQAETQYF
CDR3 DNA: TGTGCCAGCAGCAGTCAGGCCGAGACCCAGTACTTC

clone size: .
D gene: .
V gene: TRBV18
J gene: TRBJ1-1
CDR3 protein: CASSLDSDTEAFF
CDR3 DNA: TGTGCCAGCTCACTGGACAGCGACACTGAAGCTTTCTTT

clone size: .
D gene: .
V gene: TRBV12-3/TRBV12-4
J gene: TRBJ2-7
CDR3 protein: CASSLVFGLTYEQYF
CDR3 DNA: TGTGCCAGCAGTTTAGTATTCGGACTCACCTACGAGCAGTACTTC

clone size: .
D gene: .
V gene: TRBV9
J gene: TRBJ1-4
CDR3 protein: CASSVPENNEKLFF
CDR3 DNA: TGTGCCAGCAGCGTACCAGAGAATAATGAAAAACTGTTTTTT

clone size: .
D gene: .
V gene: TRBV6-6
J gene: TRBJ2-1
CDR3 protein: CASSFDLTLGHDEQFF
CDR3 DNA: TGTGCCAGCAGTTTTGACCTAACTCTGGGTCACGATGAGCAGTTCTTC

clone size: .
D gene: .
V gene: TRBV5-1
J gene: TRBJ2-2
CDR3 protein: CASSLPEGEFPGELFF
CDR3 DNA: TGCGCCAGCAGCTTACCGGAGGGGGAGTTTCCCGGGGAGCTGTTTTTT

clone size: many
D gene: .
V gene: TRBV7-9
J gene: TRBJ2-1
CDR3 protein: CASSFTGFYNEQFF
CDR3 DNA: TGTGCCAGCAGCTTTACAGGATTCTACAATGAGCAGTTCTTC

clone size: .
D gene: TRBD1
V gene: TRBV29-1
J gene: TRBJ1-1
CDR3 protein: CSVDRGYTEAFF
CDR3 DNA: TGCAGCGTCGACAGGGGATACACTGAAGCTTTCTTT

clone size: few
D gene: TRBD2
V gene: TRBV3-1
J gene: TRBJ2-1
CDR3 protein: CASSQGTSRNNEQFF
CDR3 DNA: TGTGCCAGCAGCCAAGGGACTAGCCGGAACAATGAGCAGTTCTTC

clone size: few
D gene: .
V gene: TRBV2
J gene: TRBJ1-5
CDR3 protein: CASSEAPPLGRHNQPQHF
CDR3 DNA: TGTGCCAGCAGTGAAGCGCCTCCCCTGGGACGGCACAATCAGCCCCAGCATTTT

clone size: few
D gene: .
V gene: TRBV2
J gene: TRBJ2-5
CDR3 protein: CASRYYTQYF
CDR3 DNA: TGTGCCAGCAGATACTATACCCAGTACTTC

clone size: .
D gene: TRBD2
V gene: TRBV7-9
J gene: TRBJ2-7
CDR3 protein: CASSAAGGPTYEQYF
CDR3 DNA: TGTGCCAGCAGCGCCGCGGGGGGACCTACCTACGAGCAGTACTTC

clone size: .
D gene: .
V gene: TRBV5-5
J gene: TRBJ2-3
CDR3 protein: CASTFEQGADTQYF
CDR3 DNA: TGTGCCAGCACCTTCGAACAGGGAGCAGATACGCAGTATTTT

clone size: .
D gene: .
V gene: TRBV18
J gene: TRBJ1-3
CDR3 protein: CASSPGPGNGNTIYF
CDR3 DNA: TGTGCCAGCTCACCCGGACCGGGTAACGGAAACACCATATATTTT

clone size: few
D gene: .
V gene: TRBV14
J gene: TRBJ2-5
CDR3 protein: CASSRLRRTASWETQYF
CDR3 DNA: TGTGCCAGCAGCCGCCTCCGCCGGACGGCTAGCTGGGAGACCCAGTACTTC

clone size: many
D gene: TRBD2
V gene: TRBV5-5
J gene: TRBJ2-5
CDR3 protein: CASSWWSSGAETQYF
CDR3 DNA: TGTGCCAGCAGCTGGTGGAGTAGCGGGGCGGAGACCCAGTACTTC

clone size: .
D gene: TRBD1
V gene: TRBV20-1
J gene: TRBJ1-2
CDR3 protein: CSAGPDRGLLGYTF
CDR3 DNA: TGCAGTGCCGGGCCAGACAGGGGGCTTTTGGGCTACACCTTC

clone size: many
D gene: .
V gene: TRBV7-9
J gene: TRBJ1-6
CDR3 protein: CASSFAGRNSPLHF
CDR3 DNA: TGTGCCAGCAGCTTTGCCGGGCGGAATTCACCCCTCCACTTT

clone size: .
D gene: TRBD2
V gene: TRBV5-1
J gene: TRBJ2-7
CDR3 protein: CASSLRRGLGGEQYF
CDR3 DNA: TGCGCCAGCAGCTTGCGTCGGGGACTAGGAGGGGAGCAGTACTTC

clone size: .
D gene: .
V gene: TRBV5-1
J gene: TRBJ1-4
CDR3 protein: CASSHDEGRKKLFF
CDR3 DNA: TGCGCCAGCAGCCACGACGAGGGGCGAAAAAAACTGTTTTTT

clone size: few
D gene: .
V gene: TRBV4-1
J gene: TRBJ1-2
CDR3 protein: CASSPHPAGTYGYTF
CDR3 DNA: TGCGCCAGCAGCCCCCACCCGGCAGGGACCTATGGCTACACCTTC

clone size: few
D gene: .
V gene: TRBV6-6
J gene: TRBJ1-4
CDR3 protein: CASSGLGAFEKLFF
CDR3 DNA: TGTGCCAGCAGCGGGCTGGGGGCGTTTGAAAAACTGTTTTTT

clone size: many
D gene: .
V gene: TRBV5-1
J gene: TRBJ1-4
CDR3 protein: CASSLDSGVSANEKLFF
CDR3 DNA: TGCGCCAGCAGCTTGGACTCAGGGGTCAGCGCTAATGAAAAACTGTTTTTT

clone size: few
D gene: .
V gene: TRBV20-1
J gene: TRBJ2-3
CDR3 protein: CSAAPSDTQYF
CDR3 DNA: TGCAGTGCGGCCCCCTCGGATACGCAGTATTTT

clone size: few
D gene: .
V gene: TRBV4-3
J gene: TRBJ2-1
CDR3 protein: CASSQGEGGAVWDEQFF
CDR3 DNA: TGCGCCAGCAGCCAAGGTGAGGGGGGAGCGGTTTGGGATGAGCAGTTCTTC

clone size: .
D gene: TRBD2
V gene: TRBV12-5
J gene: TRBJ2-1
CDR3 protein: CASGLISGRSYNEQFF
CDR3 DNA: TGTGCTAGTGGTTTGATTAGCGGGAGATCCTACAATGAGCAGTTCTTC

clone size: few
D gene: .
V gene: TRBV12-3/TRBV12-4
J gene: TRBJ2-2
CDR3 protein: CASSWGTTNTGELFF
CDR3 DNA: TGTGCCAGCTCCTGGGGGACAACGAACACCGGGGAGCTGTTTTTT

clone size: .
D gene: TRBD1
V gene: TRBV5-6
J gene: TRBJ1-2
CDR3 protein: CASSTTGNGYTF
CDR3 DNA: TGTGCCAGCAGTACGACAGGGAATGGCTACACCTTC

clone size: few
D gene: TRBD1
V gene: TRBV10-2
J gene: TRBJ2-5
CDR3 protein: CASRTGQGRWETQYF
CDR3 DNA: TGCGCCAGCCGAACGGGACAGGGACGGTGGGAGACCCAGTACTTC

clone size: .
D gene: TRBD2
V gene: TRBV20-1
J gene: TRBJ2-7
CDR3 protein: CSAREKGGIEQYF
CDR3 DNA: TGCAGTGCTAGAGAAAAGGGAGGGATCGAGCAGTACTTC

clone size: few
D gene: TRBD1
V gene: TRBV5-5
J gene: TRBJ2-2
CDR3 protein: CASSVTGTGNTGELFF
CDR3 DNA: TGTGCCAGCAGCGTGACCGGGACAGGGAACACCGGGGAGCTGTTTTTT

clone size: many
D gene: TRBD2
V gene: TRBV5-1
J gene: TRBJ2-1
CDR3 protein: CASRPTSGGFYNEQFF
CDR3 DNA: TGCGCCAGCAGACCGACTAGCGGGGGGTTCTACAATGAGCAGTTCTTC

clone size: .
D gene: .
V gene: TRBV12-3/TRBV12-4
J gene: TRBJ1-1
CDR3 protein: CASSPWRRRKTEAFF
CDR3 DNA: TGTGCCAGCTCGCCTTGGCGACGTAGGAAGACTGAAGCTTTCTTT

clone size: .
D gene: TRBD2
V gene: TRBV18
J gene: TRBJ2-3
CDR3 protein: CASSLAGDRTDTQYF
CDR3 DNA: TGTGCCAGCTCACTAGCGGGGGACCGCACAGATACGCAGTATTTT

clone size: .
D gene: .
V gene: TRBV12-3/TRBV12-4
J gene: TRBJ2-7
CDR3 protein: CASSFHGPYEQYF
CDR3 DNA: TGTGCCAGCAGTTTCCACGGCCCCTACGAGCAGTACTTC

clone size: .
D gene: .
V gene: TRBV30
J gene: TRBJ2-7
CDR3 protein: CAWSVPGARDEQYF
CDR3 DNA: TGTGCCTGGAGTGTCCCGGGGGCAAGGGACGAGCAGTACTTC

clone size: .
D gene: TRBD1
V gene: TRBV9
J gene: TRBJ2-1
CDR3 protein: CASSERGGLVLNEQFF
CDR3 DNA: TGTGCCAGCAGTGAACGAGGGGGCCTAGTTTTAAATGAGCAGTTCTTC

clone size: few
D gene: TRBD2
V gene: TRBV4-2
J gene: TRBJ2-5
CDR3 protein: CASSQELAGGRVEETQYF
CDR3 DNA: TGTGCCAGCAGCCAAGAACTAGCGGGGGGGCGGGTCGAAGAGACCCAGTACTTC

clone size: .
D gene: .
V gene: TRBV6-6
J gene: TRBJ2-7
CDR3 protein: CASTPGDHEQYF
CDR3 DNA: TGTGCCAGCACCCCAGGGGACCACGAGCAGTACTTC

clone size: few
D gene: TRBD2
V gene: TRBV4-1
J gene: TRBJ2-3
CDR3 protein: CASSQDSGVGSDTQYF
CDR3 DNA: TGCGCCAGCAGCCAAGACAGCGGGGTGGGGTCAGATACGCAGTATTTT